The rows below give T cell receptor beta chains drawn from one sample of a study of blood T cell repertoires in COVID-19. Data came from immunoSEQ multiplex PCR; TCRdb stores just in-frame clones and leaves some out. The sample lists 120,000 to 150,000 clones, approximately 84% occurring once. Specimen: PBMCs or T cells enriched from blood (not recorded which). Receptor source: a man between 40 and 49 years old with acute COVID-19. The CDR3 runs from the conserved cysteine through the conserved F or W. D genes are given only for firm matches. Clone size is shown for a subset of rows, as once, few, many or a class of expanded clone.

v_gene	d_gene	abundance	j_gene	CDR3aa	CDR3nt
TRBV2	-	-	TRBJ1-5	CASKRKAIYNQPQHF	TGTGCCAGCAAGAGGAAGGCAATTTACAATCAGCCCCAGCATTTT
TRBV3-1/TRBV3-2	-	-	TRBJ2-2	CASSPLGTGELFF	TGTGCCAGCAGCCCTCTAGGAACCGGGGAGCTGTTTTTT
TRBV24-1	TRBD2	-	TRBJ2-1	CATSDPSGSSDNEQFF	TGTGCCACCAGTGACCCAAGCGGGAGTAGTGACAATGAGCAGTTCTTC
TRBV6-5	-	-	TRBJ1-2	CASSRAGSGYGYTF	TGTGCCAGCAGCAGGGCGGGGTCGGGCTATGGCTACACCTTC
TRBV19	-	-	TRBJ2-7	CASSINPYFEQYF	TGTGCCAGTAGTATTAATCCTTACTTCGAGCAGTACTTC
TRBV6-5	-	-	TRBJ2-1	CASRWTRYNEQFF	TGTGCCAGCAGATGGACTCGTTACAATGAGCAGTTCTTC
TRBV11-2	-	-	TRBJ2-4	CASSLTRPNIQYF	TGTGCCAGCAGCTTAACTAGGCCAAACATTCAGTACTTC
TRBV6-1	-	-	TRBJ2-7	CASSARGDGLIYEQYF	TGTGCCAGCAGTGCTCGCGGTGACGGGTTAATCTACGAGCAGTACTTC
TRBV30	TRBD1	-	TRBJ2-7	CAWSFYRDSYEQYF	TGTGCCTGGAGTTTCTACCGGGACAGCTACGAGCAGTACTTC
TRBV19	-	-	TRBJ1-1	CASSTPREPSWAFF	TGTGCCAGTAGTACACCAAGAGAACCTAGCTGGGCTTTCTTT
TRBV13	-	-	TRBJ2-6	CASSFWGSGANVLTF	TGTGCCAGCAGCTTCTGGGGCAGTGGGGCCAACGTCCTGACTTTC
TRBV19	-	once	TRBJ2-1	CASSISSNSYNEQFF	TGTGCCAGTAGTATATCTAGTAACTCCTACAATGAGCAGTTCTTC
TRBV28	TRBD2	-	TRBJ2-7	CASRVGLAAYSYEQYF	TGTGCCAGCAGGGTGGGACTAGCGGCCTACTCCTACGAGCAGTACTTC
TRBV4-3	TRBD1	-	TRBJ1-2	CASSQVRGRGDYGYTF	TGCGCCAGCAGCCAGGTCAGGGGGCGAGGCGACTATGGCTACACCTTC
TRBV19	TRBD1	-	TRBJ2-1	CASSMMTGAYNEQFF	TGTGCCAGTAGTATGATGACAGGGGCCTACAATGAGCAGTTCTTC
TRBV7-9	-	-	TRBJ2-3	CASSFPWSRADTQYF	TGTGCCAGCAGCTTTCCTTGGTCCCGCGCCGATACGCAGTATTTT
TRBV3-1/TRBV3-2	-	-	TRBJ1-1	CASSQGVGRGETEAFF	TGTGCCAGCAGCCAGGGGGTGGGCAGGGGTGAAACTGAAGCTTTCTTT
TRBV28	TRBD1	-	TRBJ1-2	CASSLFLTGGYGYTF	TGTGCCAGCAGTTTATTCCTAACAGGGGGCTATGGCTACACCTTC
TRBV12-3/TRBV12-4	-	-	TRBJ1-4	CASSLGAEKLFF	TGTGCCAGCAGCCTGGGGGCTGAAAAACTGTTTTTT
TRBV7-2	-	few	TRBJ1-2	CASSPGAREGGYTF	TGTGCCAGCAGCCCGGGGGCAAGGGAGGGTGGCTACACCTTC
TRBV29-1	TRBD1	once	TRBJ1-1	CSVSKWGQGAEAFF	TGCAGCGTGTCCAAATGGGGACAGGGCGCTGAAGCTTTCTTT
TRBV7-9	-	once	TRBJ2-7	CASSLLQYGDYEQYF	TGTGCCAGCAGCCTCCTACAGTACGGGGACTACGAGCAGTACTTC
TRBV7-2	TRBD1	-	TRBJ1-2	CASSLVGTGVSVGGYTF	TGTGCCAGCAGCTTAGTTGGGACAGGGGTGTCCGTCGGTGGCTACACCTTC
TRBV18	-	-	TRBJ2-7	CASSPGGLWEQYF	TGTGCCAGCTCACCAGGGGGCCTGTGGGAGCAGTACTTC
TRBV18	TRBD2	-	TRBJ2-3	CASSPGPSGSPDTQYF	TGTGCCAGCTCACCGGGGCCTAGCGGGAGTCCAGATACGCAGTATTTT
TRBV7-8	TRBD2	-	TRBJ2-3	CASTLLSGGTDTQYF	TGTGCCAGCACCCTCCTTAGCGGGGGCACAGATACGCAGTATTTT
TRBV25-1	TRBD1	-	TRBJ1-3	CASSLTGGNTIYF	TGTGCCAGCAGCCTGACAGGGGGAAACACCATATATTTT
TRBV6-2/TRBV6-3	TRBD1	-	TRBJ1-2	CASSLSPGTDYGYTF	TGTGCCAGCAGCCTATCCCCCGGGACAGACTATGGCTACACCTTC
TRBV7-2	TRBD2	once	TRBJ2-5	CASSTSGRAPETQYF	TGTGCCAGCAGCACTAGCGGGAGGGCCCCGGAGACCCAGTACTTC
TRBV20-1	TRBD2	-	TRBJ2-7	CSASIRGGRYEQYF	TGCAGTGCTAGTATCCGGGGGGGAAGGTACGAGCAGTACTTC
TRBV5-4	-	-	TRBJ2-7	CASSYPDSSAYEQYF	TGTGCCAGCAGCTATCCGGACAGTTCAGCCTACGAGCAGTACTTC
TRBV7-6	-	-	TRBJ2-1	CASSFLPLNEQFF	TGTGCCAGCAGCTTTCTCCCCCTGAATGAGCAGTTCTTC
TRBV19	TRBD2	once	TRBJ2-1	CASRTSGSYNEQFF	TGTGCCAGCAGGACTAGCGGATCCTACAATGAGCAGTTCTTC
TRBV14	-	-	TRBJ2-5	CASSGQLQETQYF	TGTGCCAGCAGCGGACAGCTACAAGAGACCCAGTACTTC
TRBV7-6	TRBD1	-	TRBJ1-3	CASSLVPERGLGNTIYF	TGTGCCAGCAGCTTAGTCCCGGAGAGGGGGCTTGGAAACACCATATATTTT
TRBV28	TRBD2	once	TRBJ2-7	CASSLGGRAKGYEQYF	TGTGCCAGCAGTTTAGGCGGGAGGGCCAAGGGCTACGAGCAGTACTTC
TRBV12-5	TRBD2	-	TRBJ2-3	CASGRDYTDTQYF	TGTGCTAGTGGTAGGGACTACACAGATACGCAGTATTTT
TRBV6-5	-	-	TRBJ1-3	CASSYLQGSGNTIYF	TGTGCCAGCAGTTACCTACAGGGCTCTGGAAACACCATATATTTT
TRBV11-2	-	-	TRBJ2-7	CASSSLAGAGSSYEQYF	TGTGCCAGCAGCTCCCTGGCGGGCGCTGGGAGCTCCTACGAGCAGTACTTC
TRBV11-2	TRBD1	-	TRBJ2-2	CASNGWGQPTGELFF	TGTGCCAGCAATGGGTGGGGACAGCCAACCGGGGAGCTGTTTTTT
TRBV19	-	-	TRBJ2-2	CASRSPTGELFF	TGTGCCAGTAGGTCTCCTACCGGGGAGCTGTTTTTT
TRBV5-1	TRBD2	-	TRBJ2-7	CASSFSAGEVHEQYF	TGCGCCAGCAGCTTCTCAGCGGGAGAGGTCCACGAGCAGTACTTC
TRBV7-8	TRBD1	-	TRBJ1-5	CASSLYTGQDQPQHF	TGTGCCAGCAGTCTCTACACAGGACAGGATCAGCCCCAGCATTTT
TRBV24-1	TRBD2	few	TRBJ2-1	CATSDLERGADNEQFF	TGTGCCACCAGTGATTTGGAGCGGGGGGCGGACAATGAGCAGTTCTTC
TRBV5-4	-	-	TRBJ2-7	CASSFFLGGQGNGQYF	TGTGCCAGCAGCTTCTTTTTGGGAGGGCAGGGGAATGGGCAGTACTTC
TRBV4-3	-	few	TRBJ2-2	CASSQDRSGGGFWTGELFF	TGCGCCAGCAGCCAAGATCGTTCGGGGGGCGGGTTTTGGACCGGGGAGCTGTTTTTT
TRBV10-2	TRBD2	few	TRBJ2-1	CASSVTTSGESYNEQFF	TGCGCCAGCAGTGTTACGACTAGCGGGGAATCCTACAATGAGCAGTTCTTC
TRBV18	TRBD1	once	TRBJ2-7	CASSPTPLDRGITYEQYF	TGTGCCAGCTCACCCACTCCCTTGGACAGGGGGATCACCTACGAGCAGTACTTC
TRBV24-1	TRBD2	once	TRBJ2-5	CATSDSLAGVHETQYF	TGTGCCACCAGTGATTCACTAGCGGGAGTACACGAGACCCAGTACTTC
TRBV7-8	-	-	TRBJ2-1	CASSLFPGRGNNEQFF	TGTGCCAGCAGCCTCTTTCCGGGCCGGGGTAACAATGAGCAGTTCTTC